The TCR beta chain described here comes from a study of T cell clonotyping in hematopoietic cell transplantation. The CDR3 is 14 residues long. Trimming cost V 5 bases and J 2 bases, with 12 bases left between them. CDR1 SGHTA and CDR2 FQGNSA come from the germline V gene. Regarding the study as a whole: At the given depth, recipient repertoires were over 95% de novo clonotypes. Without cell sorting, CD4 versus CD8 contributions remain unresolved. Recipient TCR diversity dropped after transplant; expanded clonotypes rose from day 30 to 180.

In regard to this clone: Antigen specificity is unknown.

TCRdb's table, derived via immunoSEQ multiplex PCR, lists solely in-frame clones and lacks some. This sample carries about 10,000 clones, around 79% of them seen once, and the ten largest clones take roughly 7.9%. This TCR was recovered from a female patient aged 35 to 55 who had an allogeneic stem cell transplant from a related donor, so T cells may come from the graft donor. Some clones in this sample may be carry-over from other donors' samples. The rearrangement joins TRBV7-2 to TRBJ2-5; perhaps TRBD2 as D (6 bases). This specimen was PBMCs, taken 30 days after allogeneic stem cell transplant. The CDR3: CASSLSGQQETQYF. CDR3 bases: TGTGCCAGCAGCCTAAGCGGGCAACAAGAGACCCAGTACTTC.